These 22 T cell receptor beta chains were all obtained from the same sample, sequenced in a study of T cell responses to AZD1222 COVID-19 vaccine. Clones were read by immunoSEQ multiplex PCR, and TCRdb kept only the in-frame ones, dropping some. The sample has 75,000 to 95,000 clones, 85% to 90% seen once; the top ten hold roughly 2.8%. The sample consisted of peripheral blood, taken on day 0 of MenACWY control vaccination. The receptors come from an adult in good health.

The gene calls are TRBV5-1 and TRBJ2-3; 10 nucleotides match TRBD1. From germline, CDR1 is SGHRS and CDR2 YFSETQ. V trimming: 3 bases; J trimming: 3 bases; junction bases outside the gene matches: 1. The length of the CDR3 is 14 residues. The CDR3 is CASSSGQGTDTQYF. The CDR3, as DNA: TGCGCCAGCAGCTCGGGACAGGGGACAGATACGCAGTATTTT.

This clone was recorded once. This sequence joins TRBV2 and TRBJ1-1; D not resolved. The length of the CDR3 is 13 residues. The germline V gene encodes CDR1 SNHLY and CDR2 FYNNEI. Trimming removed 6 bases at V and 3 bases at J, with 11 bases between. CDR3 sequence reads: CASRAREDTEAFF. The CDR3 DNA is TGTGCCAGCAGGGCCCGCGAGGACACTGAAGCTTTCTTT.

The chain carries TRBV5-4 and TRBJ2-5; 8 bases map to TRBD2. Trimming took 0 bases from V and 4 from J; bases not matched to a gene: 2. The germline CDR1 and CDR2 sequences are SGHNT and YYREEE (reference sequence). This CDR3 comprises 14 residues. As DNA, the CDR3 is TGTGCCAGCAGCTTGGCGGGGGGGGGAGAGACCCAGTACTTC. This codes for CASSLAGGGETQYF.

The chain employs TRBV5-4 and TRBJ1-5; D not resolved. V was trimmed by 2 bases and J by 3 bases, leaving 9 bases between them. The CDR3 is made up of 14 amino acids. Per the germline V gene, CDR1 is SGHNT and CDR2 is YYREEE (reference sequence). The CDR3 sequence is CASSFHGDNQPQHF. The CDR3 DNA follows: TGTGCCAGCAGCTTCCACGGCGACAATCAGCCCCAGCATTTT.

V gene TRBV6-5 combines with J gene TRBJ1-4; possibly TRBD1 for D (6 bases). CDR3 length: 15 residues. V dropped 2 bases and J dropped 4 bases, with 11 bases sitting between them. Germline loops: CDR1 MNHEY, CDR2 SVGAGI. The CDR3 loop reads CASSYRGFGNEKLFF. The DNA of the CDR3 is TGTGCCAGCAGTTACAGGGGGTTCGGTAATGAAAAACTGTTTTTT.

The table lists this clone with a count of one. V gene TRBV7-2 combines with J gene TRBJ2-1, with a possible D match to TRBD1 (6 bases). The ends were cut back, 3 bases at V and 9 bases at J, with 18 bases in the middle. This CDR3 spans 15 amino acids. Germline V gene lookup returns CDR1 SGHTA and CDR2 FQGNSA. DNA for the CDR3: TGTGCCAGCAGCTTGGTAAGGACTCAGGGGACTGAGCAGTTCTTC. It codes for CASSLVRTQGTEQFF. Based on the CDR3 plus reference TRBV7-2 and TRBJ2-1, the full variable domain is GAGVSQSPSNKVTEKGKDVELRCDPISGHTALYWYRQSLGQGLEFLIYFQGNSAPDKSGLPSDRFSAERTGGSVSTLTIQRTQQEDSAVYLCASSLVRTQGTEQFFGPGTRLTVL.

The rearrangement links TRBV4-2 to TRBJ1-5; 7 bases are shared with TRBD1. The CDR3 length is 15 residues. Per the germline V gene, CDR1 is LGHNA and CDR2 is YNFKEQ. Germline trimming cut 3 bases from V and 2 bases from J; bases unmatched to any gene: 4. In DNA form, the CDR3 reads TGTGCCAGCAGCCAGAGGGGGCTAGGCAATCAGCCCCAGCATTTT. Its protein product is CASSQRGLGNQPQHF.

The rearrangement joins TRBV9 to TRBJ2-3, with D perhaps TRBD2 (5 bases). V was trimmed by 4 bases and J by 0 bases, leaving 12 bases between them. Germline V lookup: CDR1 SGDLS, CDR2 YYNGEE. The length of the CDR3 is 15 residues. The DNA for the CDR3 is TGTGCCAGCAGCCCCAGCGGAAGCAGCACAGATACGCAGTATTTT. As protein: CASSPSGSSTDTQYF.

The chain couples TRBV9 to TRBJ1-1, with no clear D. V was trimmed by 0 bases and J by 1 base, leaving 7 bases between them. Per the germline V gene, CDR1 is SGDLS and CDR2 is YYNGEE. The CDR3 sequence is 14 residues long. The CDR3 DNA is TGTGCCAGCAGCGTAGGGCCGGGGAACACTGAAGCTTTCTTT. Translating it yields CASSVGPGNTEAFF.

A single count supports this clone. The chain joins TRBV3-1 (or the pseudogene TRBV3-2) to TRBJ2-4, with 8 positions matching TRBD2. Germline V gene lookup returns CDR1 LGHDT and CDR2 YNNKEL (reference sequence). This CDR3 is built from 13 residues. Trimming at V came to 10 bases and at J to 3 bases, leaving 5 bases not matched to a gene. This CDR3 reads CATTGTSKNIQYF. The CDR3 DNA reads TGTGCCACAACCGGGACTAGCAAAAACATTCAGTACTTC.

As DNA, the CDR3 is TGTGCCAGCAGTCCCTTTATTGAGGTGGGGCAGACCCAGTACTTC. Translated, it gives CASSPFIEVGQTQYF. The chain employs TRBV28 and TRBJ2-5; TRBD1 is a possible D gene (5 bases). V gave up 5 bases and J gave up 6 bases, with 19 bases separating them. The germline V gene encodes CDR1 MDHEN and CDR2 SYDVKM. The CDR3 is 15 amino acids.

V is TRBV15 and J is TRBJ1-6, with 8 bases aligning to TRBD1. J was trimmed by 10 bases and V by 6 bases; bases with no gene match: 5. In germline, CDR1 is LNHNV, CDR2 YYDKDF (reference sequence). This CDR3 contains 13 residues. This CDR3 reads CATRRTGSSPLHF. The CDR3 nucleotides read TGTGCCACCAGAAGGACAGGGAGCTCACCCCTCCACTTT.

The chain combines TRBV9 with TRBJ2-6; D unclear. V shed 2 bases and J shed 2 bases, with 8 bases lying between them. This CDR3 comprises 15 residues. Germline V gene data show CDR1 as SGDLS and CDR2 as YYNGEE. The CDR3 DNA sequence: TGTGCCAGCAGCGTCCTCCCCACTGGGGCCAACGTCCTGACTTTC. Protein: CASSVLPTGANVLTF.

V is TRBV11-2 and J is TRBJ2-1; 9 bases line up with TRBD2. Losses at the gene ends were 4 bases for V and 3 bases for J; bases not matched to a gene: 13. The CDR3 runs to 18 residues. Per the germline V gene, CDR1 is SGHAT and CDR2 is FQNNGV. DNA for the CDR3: TGTGCCAGCAGCTCCCACATCCCGACTAGCGGCGTCTACAATGAGCAGTTCTTC. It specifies CASSSHIPTSGVYNEQFF.

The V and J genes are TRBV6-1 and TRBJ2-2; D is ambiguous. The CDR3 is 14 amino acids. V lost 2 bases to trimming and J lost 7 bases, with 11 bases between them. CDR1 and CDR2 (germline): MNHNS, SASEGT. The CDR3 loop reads CASSEFIDIGELFF. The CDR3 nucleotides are TGTGCCAGCAGTGAATTTATCGACATCGGGGAGCTGTTTTTT.

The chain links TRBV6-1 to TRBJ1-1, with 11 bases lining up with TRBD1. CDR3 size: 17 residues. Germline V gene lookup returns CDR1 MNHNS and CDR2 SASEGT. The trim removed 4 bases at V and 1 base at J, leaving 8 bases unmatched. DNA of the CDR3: TGTGCCAGCAGTGGGCCGGACAGGGGGCTGTGGAACACTGAAGCTTTCTTT. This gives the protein CASSGPDRGLWNTEAFF.

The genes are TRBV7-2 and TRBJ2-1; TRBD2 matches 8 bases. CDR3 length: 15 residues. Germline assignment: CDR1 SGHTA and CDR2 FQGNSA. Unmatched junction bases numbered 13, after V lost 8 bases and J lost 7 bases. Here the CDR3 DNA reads TGTGCCAGCTCAGAGTGGCGGGGGGAAAGGAATGAGCAGTTCTTC. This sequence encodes CASSEWRGERNEQFF.

This chain's CDR3 is CASSQGSANTIYF. The DNA for the CDR3 is TGTGCCAGCAGCCAAGGCTCAGCAAACACCATATATTTT. The J gene is TRBJ1-3, the V gene TRBV3-1 (or the pseudogene TRBV3-2); D gene unclear. Trimming took off 1 base at V and 6 bases at J, with 7 bases between the two ends. The CDR3 is made up of 13 amino acids. CDR1 and CDR2 (germline): LGHDT, YNNKEL (reference sequence).

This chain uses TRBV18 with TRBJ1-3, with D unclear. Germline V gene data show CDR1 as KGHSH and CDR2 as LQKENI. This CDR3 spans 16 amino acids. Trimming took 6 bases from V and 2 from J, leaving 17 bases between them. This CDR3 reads CASSATSELAGNTIYF. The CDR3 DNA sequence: TGTGCCAGCTCTGCCACGTCCGAGCTGGCTGGAAACACCATATATTTT. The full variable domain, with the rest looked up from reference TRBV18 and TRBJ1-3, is NAGVMQNPRHLVRRRGQEARLRCSPMKGHSHVYWYRQLPEEGLKFMVYLQKENIIDESGMPKERFSAEFPKEGPSILRIQQVVRGDSAAYFCASSATSELAGNTIYFGEGSWLTVV.

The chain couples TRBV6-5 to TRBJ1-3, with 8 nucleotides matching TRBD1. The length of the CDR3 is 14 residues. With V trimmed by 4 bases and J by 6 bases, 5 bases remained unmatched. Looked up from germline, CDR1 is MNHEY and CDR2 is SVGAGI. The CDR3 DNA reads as TGTGCCAGCAGTTCTGGACAGGGCGAAAACACCATATATTTT. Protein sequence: CASSSGQGENTIYF.

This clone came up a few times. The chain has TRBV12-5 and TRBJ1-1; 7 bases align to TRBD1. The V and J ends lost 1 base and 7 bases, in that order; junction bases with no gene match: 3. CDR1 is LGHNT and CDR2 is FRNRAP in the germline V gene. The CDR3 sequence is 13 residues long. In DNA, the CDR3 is TGTGCTAGTGGTTTGGCCCAGGGGGTTGAAGCTTTCTTT. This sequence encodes CASGLAQGVEAFF.

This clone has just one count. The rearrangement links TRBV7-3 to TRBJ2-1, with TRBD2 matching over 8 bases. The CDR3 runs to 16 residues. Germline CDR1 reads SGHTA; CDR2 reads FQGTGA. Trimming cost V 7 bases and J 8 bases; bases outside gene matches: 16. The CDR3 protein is CASKEAAGAPGDEQFF. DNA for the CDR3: TGTGCCAGCAAGGAGGCAGCGGGGGCTCCCGGGGATGAGCAGTTCTTC.